The clone carrying this T cell receptor beta chain was recorded at least ten times. The CDR3 is made up of 15 amino acids. V gave up 5 bases and J gave up 7 bases; unmatched junction bases: 7. The germline gives CDR1 SGHVS, CDR2 FQNEAQ. The data were taken from a study of CD8+CD57+ T cells in acquired aplastic anemia. For the study at large: Yields of DNA that came from sorted CD4+ and CD8+ cells averaged about 2.9 ug.

Investigators profiled TCR beta VDJ and CDR3 from genomic DNA template. TCRdb processed the reads anew with MiXCR; each CDR3 protein has one entry. The sample has around 170,000 distinct CDR3 sequences, 55% to 80% seen once. V and J are TRBV7-8 and TRBJ2-4; 11 nucleotides line up with TRBD2. Sequencing was carried out using sorted CD4+, CD8+, or CD8+CD57+ T cells (not recorded which) from PBMCs. This clonotype originated in a human donor in good health. In DNA, the CDR3 is TGTGCCAGCAGCCTAGTTAGCGGGAGGGGGAACATTCAGTACTTC. This codes for CASSLVSGRGNIQYF.